This T cell receptor (beta chain) is from a study of T cells after yellow fever vaccination. Study-level findings and limits: Abundant contaminating clonotypes from the bulk population could appear in FACS-sorted repertoires.

The germline V gene encodes CDR1 SNHLY and CDR2 FYNNEI. The CDR3 is 17 amino acids. The J segment lost 4 bases and the V segment lost 6 bases, leaving 10 bases of the junction unmatched. This clonotype was picked up a small number of times. Its matching antigen is unknown. MiXCR, applied by TCRdb to the 5' RACE reads, yields one record per CDR3 protein. Of 450,000 to 550,000 distinct CDR3 sequences in the sample, about a fifth were seen once. The chain links TRBV2 to TRBJ2-2; 11 positions match TRBD2. This TCR was sampled from a man aged 25-45 years who received the YFV17D yellow fever vaccine. This specimen consisted of PBMCs, obtained 15 days after the yellow fever booster vaccination. CDR3 in amino acids: CASRGLAGGRRTGELFF. CDR3 DNA sequence: TGTGCCAGCAGGGGGCTAGCGGGAGGCCGGCGCACCGGGGAGCTGTTTTTT.